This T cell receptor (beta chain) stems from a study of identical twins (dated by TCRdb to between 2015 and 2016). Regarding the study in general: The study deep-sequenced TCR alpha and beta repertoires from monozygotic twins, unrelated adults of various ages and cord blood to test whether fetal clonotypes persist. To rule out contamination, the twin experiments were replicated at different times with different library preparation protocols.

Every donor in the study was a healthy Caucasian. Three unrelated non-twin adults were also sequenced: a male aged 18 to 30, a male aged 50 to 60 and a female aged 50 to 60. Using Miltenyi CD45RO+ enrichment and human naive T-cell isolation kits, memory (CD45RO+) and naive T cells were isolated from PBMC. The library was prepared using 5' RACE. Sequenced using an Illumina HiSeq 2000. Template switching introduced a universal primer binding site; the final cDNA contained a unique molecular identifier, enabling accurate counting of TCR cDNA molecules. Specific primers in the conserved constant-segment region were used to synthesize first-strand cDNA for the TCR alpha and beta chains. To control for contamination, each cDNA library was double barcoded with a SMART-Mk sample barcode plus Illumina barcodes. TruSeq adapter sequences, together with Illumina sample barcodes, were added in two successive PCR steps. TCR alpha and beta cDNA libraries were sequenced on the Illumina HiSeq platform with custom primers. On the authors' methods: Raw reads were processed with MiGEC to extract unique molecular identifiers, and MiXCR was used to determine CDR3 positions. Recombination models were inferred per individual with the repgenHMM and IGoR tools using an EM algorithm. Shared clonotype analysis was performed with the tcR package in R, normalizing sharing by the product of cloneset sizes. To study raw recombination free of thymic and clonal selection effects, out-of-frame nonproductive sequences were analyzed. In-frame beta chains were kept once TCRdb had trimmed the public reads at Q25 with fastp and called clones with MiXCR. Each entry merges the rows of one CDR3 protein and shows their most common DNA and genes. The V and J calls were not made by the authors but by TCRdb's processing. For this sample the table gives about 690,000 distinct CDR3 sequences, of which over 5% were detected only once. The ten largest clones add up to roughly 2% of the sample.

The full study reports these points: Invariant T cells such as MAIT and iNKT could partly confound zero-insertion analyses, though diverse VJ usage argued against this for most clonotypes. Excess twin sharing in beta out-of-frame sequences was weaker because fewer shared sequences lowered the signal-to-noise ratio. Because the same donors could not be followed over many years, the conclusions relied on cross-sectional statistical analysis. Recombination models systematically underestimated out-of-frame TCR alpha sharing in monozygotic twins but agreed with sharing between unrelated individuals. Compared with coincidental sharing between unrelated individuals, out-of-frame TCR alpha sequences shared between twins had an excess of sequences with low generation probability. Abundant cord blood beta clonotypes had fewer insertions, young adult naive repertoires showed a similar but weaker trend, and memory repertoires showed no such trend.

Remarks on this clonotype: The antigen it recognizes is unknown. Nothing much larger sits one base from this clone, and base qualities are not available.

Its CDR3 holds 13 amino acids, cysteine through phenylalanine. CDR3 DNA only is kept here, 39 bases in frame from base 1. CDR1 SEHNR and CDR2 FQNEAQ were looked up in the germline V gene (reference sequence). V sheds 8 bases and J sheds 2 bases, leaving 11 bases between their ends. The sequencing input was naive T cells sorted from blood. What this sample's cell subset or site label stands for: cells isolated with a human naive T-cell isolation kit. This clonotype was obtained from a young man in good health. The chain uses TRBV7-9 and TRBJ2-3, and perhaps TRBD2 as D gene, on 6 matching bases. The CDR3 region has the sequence CASQLADTDTQYF. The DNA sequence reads TGTGCCAGCCAGTTAGCGGACACAGATACGCAGTATTTT.